This entry lists 14 T cell receptor beta chains sequenced from one sample in a study of T-cell memory formation after mild COVID-19 (dated by TCRdb to about 2021). Receptor libraries were prepared by 5' RACE. Sequencing took place on an Illumina NovaSeq 6000. The public reads were reprocessed in TCRdb via fastp at Q25 and MiXCR, keeping in-frame beta chains. Each CDR3 protein appears once, grouped with its most common genes and DNA. Within this sample are roughly 100,000 distinct CDR3 sequences, with 15% to 20% of them counted one time only. The ten largest clonotypes hold more than 25% of the sample. Sequencing used PBMCs or a T cell subset sorted from them (not recorded which). These receptors were collected from an adult woman who had mild COVID-19 (a few samples of this study predate the infection). The sample titles of this study are shuffled in the database, so cell type and time point are left out; the donor was told from shared clones.

The table lists this clonotype with a few counts. V usage is TRBV5-1 and J usage is TRBJ2-7; possibly TRBD2 for D (7 bases). Between the trimmed V and J ends, which lost 6 bases and 2 bases, there was a span of 9 bases. This CDR3 contains 12 residues. The germline V gene encodes CDR1 SGHRS and CDR2 YFSETQ. The CDR3 loop reads CASNGGPYEQYF. The DNA of the CDR3 is TGCGCCAGCAACGGGGGGCCCTACGAGCAGTACTTC.

This chain links TRBV27 with TRBJ1-2; D is unresolved. Germline V gene lookup returns CDR1 MNHEY and CDR2 SMNVEV (reference sequence). The CDR3 spans 16 residues. Trimming removed 5 bases from V and 2 bases from J, with 18 bases in between. The DNA for the CDR3 is TGTGCCAGCAGTCAACTGCCGCTAGATCCGAACTATGGCTACACCTTC. It is translated as CASSQLPLDPNYGYTF.

This clonotype was observed a few times. V and J are TRBV7-9 and TRBJ2-1, with 8 bases matching TRBD1. The J segment lost 0 bases and the V segment lost 3 bases, leaving 4 bases of the junction unmatched. Germline V gene sequence: CDR1 SEHNR, CDR2 FQNEAQ (reference sequence). This CDR3 spans 16 amino acids. CDR3 in amino acids: CASSLPGQGSYNEQFF. The CDR3 nucleotides read TGTGCCAGCAGCTTGCCTGGACAGGGCTCCTACAATGAGCAGTTCTTC.

The chain joins TRBV3-1 to TRBJ2-7; D gene ambiguous. V was pared by 1 base and J by 4 bases, with 11 bases between. CDR1 is LGHDT, CDR2 YNNKEL, per germline (reference sequence). CDR3 length equals 14 residues. The CDR3 protein is CASSQGQTQYEQYF. CDR3 bases: TGTGCCAGCAGCCAAGGCCAGACGCAATACGAGCAGTACTTC.

This sequence joins TRBV6-5 and TRBJ2-5; D unresolved. Germline CDR1 is MNHEY and CDR2 is SVGAGI. The CDR3 sequence is 14 residues long. V was shortened by 4 bases and J by 4 bases, with 13 bases between the two germline ends. This CDR3 reads CASSLPGSGETQYF. The CDR3 nucleotides are TGTGCCAGCAGTTTGCCGGGTTCCGGAGAGACCCAGTACTTC.

This clonotype was observed a handful of times. The chain is built from TRBV6-5 and TRBJ2-2; 7 nucleotides agree with TRBD1. The CDR3 is made up of 15 amino acids. Germline CDR1 is MNHEY and CDR2 is SVGAGI. J lost 4 bases, V lost 7 bases, and 9 bases had no gene match. CDR3 loop: CASTPGTASTGELFF. The CDR3 bases are TGTGCCAGCACCCCCGGGACAGCAAGCACCGGGGAGCTGTTTTTT.

V gene TRBV12-3 or TRBV12-4 combines with J gene TRBJ2-4; no definite D call. CDR3 size: 15 residues. V lost 1 base to trimming and J lost 3 bases, with 10 bases between them. CDR3 loop: CASSLVGHGKNIQYF. The CDR3 nucleotides read TGTGCCAGCAGTTTAGTAGGTCACGGCAAAAACATTCAGTACTTC.

The chain recombines TRBV5-5 with TRBJ2-4; no firm D call. The CDR3 consists of 12 residues. Germline CDR1 is SGHKS and CDR2 is YYEKEE (reference sequence). Trimming took off 4 bases at V and 1 base at J, with 3 bases between the two ends. CDR3 bases: TGTGCCAGCAGCGGGGCCAAAAACATTCAGTACTTC. Encoded protein: CASSGAKNIQYF.

This clonotype was picked up a small number of times. The rearrangement joins TRBV6-5 to TRBJ1-2; 7 bases align to TRBD1. Germline loops: CDR1 MNHEY, CDR2 SVGAGI. The J segment lost 4 bases and the V segment lost 2 bases, leaving 10 bases of the junction unmatched. The CDR3 totals 16 residues. CDR3 coding DNA: TGTGCCAGCAGTTACGCGCCGACAGGGTTTAGCTATGGCTACACCTTC. This translates into CASSYAPTGFSYGYTF.

This clonotype turned up a few times. CDR3 DNA: TGTGCCACCAGTGACCCTAGCGGGAGTCCCCACGAGCAGTACTTC. Amino acids: CATSDPSGSPHEQYF. The chain is built from TRBV24-1 and TRBJ2-7, with 10 positions matching TRBD2. V shed 4 bases and J 5 bases; nucleotides not matched to a gene: 7. Per the germline V gene, CDR1 is KGHDR and CDR2 is SFDVKD. The CDR3 consists of 15 residues.

This clonotype was seen a few times. The CDR3: CSARALAGGSDTQYF. The CDR3 DNA reads TGCAGTGCTAGGGCACTAGCGGGGGGTTCCGATACGCAGTATTTT. The V call is TRBV20-1, the J call TRBJ2-3, with TRBD2 identical over 12 bases. Germline-derived CDR1 and CDR2 are DFQATT and SNEGSKA (reference sequence). The CDR3 runs 15 residues. V shed 3 bases and J 6 bases; nucleotides not matched to a gene: 7.

This clonotype was seen at least ten times. The V call is TRBV7-9, the J call TRBJ2-3, with unresolved D. From germline, CDR1 is SEHNR and CDR2 FQNEAQ (reference sequence). This CDR3 has 16 residues. V gave up 0 bases and J gave up 0 bases, with 10 bases separating them. The CDR3 region has the DNA TGTGCCAGCAGCTTAGCGCCTGGCTCAAGCACAGATACGCAGTATTTT. Encoded protein: CASSLAPGSSTDTQYF. Using reference TRBV7-9 and TRBJ2-3 for the parts outside the CDR3, the full variable domain is DTGVSQNPRHKITKRGQNVTFRCDPISEHNRLYWYRQTLGQGPEFLTYFQNEAQLEKSRLLSDRFSAERPKGSFSTLEIQRTEQGDSAMYLCASSLAPGSSTDTQYFGPGTRLTVL.

This chain joins TRBV7-9 and TRBJ2-5; D call uncertain. Germline CDR1 SEHNR, CDR2 FQNEAQ (reference sequence). The CDR3 totals 14 residues. V lost 3 bases and J lost 8, with 16 bases in between. CDR3 amino acids: CASSLRPPVDTQYF. As DNA, the CDR3 is TGTGCCAGCAGCTTGCGGCCCCCAGTCGATACCCAGTACTTC.

This chain links TRBV7-9 with TRBJ2-1; 7 bases align to TRBD2. This CDR3 is 17 amino acids long. Germline V gene data show CDR1 as SEHNR and CDR2 as FQNEAQ (reference sequence). V shed 6 bases, J shed 8 bases, and the junction held 19 bases outside the gene matches. The CDR3 region is CASRDPLGTTKGDEQFF. CDR3 sequence (DNA): TGTGCCAGCAGAGATCCCCTAGGGACTACGAAGGGCGATGAGCAGTTCTTC.